These 3 T cell receptor beta chains share one sample of origin, sequenced in a study of T cell responses to AZD1222 COVID-19 vaccine. The assay was immunoSEQ multiplex PCR, and TCRdb's table has in-frame clones only and misses some. The sample holds more than 95,000 clones, roughly 90% seen once. Sequenced material: peripheral blood, taken on day 0 of AZD1222 vaccination. These receptor sequences come from an adult in good health.

The chain carries TRBV12-3 or TRBV12-4 and TRBJ2-1; no reliable D call. V shed 2 bases and J shed 8 bases, with 1 base lying between them. The CDR3 is made up of 10 amino acids. This CDR3 reads CASSLHEQFF. DNA of the CDR3: TGTGCCAGCAGTTTACATGAGCAGTTCTTC.

V usage is TRBV20-1 and J usage is TRBJ2-1; 13 bases agree with TRBD2. Per the germline V gene, CDR1 is DFQATT and CDR2 is SNEGSKA (reference sequence). This CDR3 has 18 amino acids. V lost 3 bases to trimming and J lost 6 bases; unmatched junction nucleotides: 14. The CDR3 spells CSASGLAGVNPLTNEQFF. In nucleotides, the CDR3 is TGCAGTGCTAGTGGACTAGCGGGAGTTAATCCCCTCACCAATGAGCAGTTCTTC.

The genes are TRBV7-9 and TRBJ2-1, with TRBD1 matching 10 bases. This CDR3 has 16 residues. The ends lost 5 bases at V and 6 bases at J; junction bases unmatched: 10. Germline V gene lookup returns CDR1 SEHNR and CDR2 FQNEAQ (reference sequence). CDR3 amino acids: CASSDRWTGGSNEQFF. CDR3 nucleotides: TGTGCCAGCAGCGACCGATGGACAGGGGGTAGCAATGAGCAGTTCTTC.